The 16 T cell receptor beta chains listed next were all sequenced from one sample in a study of OX40 agonist ivuxolimab in advanced cancers. The assay was immunoSEQ multiplex PCR, and TCRdb's table has in-frame clones only and misses some. The table lists tens of thousands of clones, just under 85% of them singletons. Sample: CD4+ or CD8+ T cells sorted from blood, taken in a trial of the OX40 agonist ivuxolimab. The receptor set was obtained from an adult with an advanced solid tumor such as melanoma, head and neck, liver or kidney cancer.

The V call is TRBV29-1, the J call TRBJ1-2; D remains ambiguous. V was pared by 3 bases and J by 2 bases, with 7 bases between. Germline CDR1 is SQVTM and CDR2 is ANQGSEA. The CDR3 has 12 residues. Here the CDR3 reads CSVERGNYGYTF. DNA of the CDR3: TGCAGCGTTGAGAGAGGGAACTATGGCTACACCTTC.

This sequence joins TRBV28 and TRBJ2-2; the match to TRBD1 covers 7 bases. Unmatched junction bases numbered 7, after V lost 3 bases and J lost 0 bases. CDR1 and CDR2 from the germline V gene are MDHEN and SYDVKM. The CDR3 has 17 amino acids. DNA of the CDR3: TGTGCCAGCAGTTTTGGCAGGGGGTCCTCGAACACCGGGGAGCTGTTTTTT. It codes for CASSFGRGSSNTGELFF.

The chain uses TRBV10-3 and TRBJ2-7; 7 bases align to TRBD1. Germline-derived CDR1 and CDR2 are ENHRY and SYGVKD. The CDR3 contains 14 residues. V dropped 6 bases and J dropped 3; count of bases not matched to a gene: 8. The CDR3 coding sequence is TGTGCCATCAGGACCGGGACAGACAACTACGAGCAGTACTTC. Translated, it gives CAIRTGTDNYEQYF.

The chain recombines TRBV9 with TRBJ2-2, with unresolved D. This CDR3 is 13 amino acids long. CDR1 is SGDLS and CDR2 is YYNGEE in the germline V gene. Trimming removed 0 bases from V and 9 bases from J, with 9 bases in between. The CDR3 sequence is CASSVESGRELFF. In DNA form, the CDR3 reads TGTGCCAGCAGCGTAGAAAGTGGCCGGGAGCTGTTTTTT. The full variable domain, with the rest looked up from reference TRBV9 and TRBJ2-2, is DSGVTQTPKHLITATGQRVTLRCSPRSGDLSVYWYQQSLDQGLQFLIQYYNGEERAKGNILERFSAQQFPDLHSELNLSSLELGDSALYFCASSVESGRELFFGEGSRLTVL.

V is TRBV11-3 and J is TRBJ2-3; D is unresolved. Germline CDR1 is SGHNT and CDR2 is YENEEA. The CDR3 spans 12 residues. Trimming took 5 bases from V and 6 from J, leaving 9 bases between them. The CDR3 region is CASSRDGDTQYF. The CDR3 coding sequence is TGTGCCAGCAGCCGAGACGGGGATACGCAGTATTTT.

The chain links TRBV6-5 to TRBJ1-4; D possibly corresponds to TRBD1 (6 bases). V was clipped by 6 bases and J by 7 bases, with 9 bases between them. Germline values: CDR1 MNHEY, CDR2 SVGAGI. This CDR3 contains 12 residues. CDR3 sequence reads: CASRGRGEKLFF. The DNA for the CDR3 is TGTGCCAGCAGGGGCAGGGGTGAAAAACTGTTTTTT.

This CDR3 is CASSPSGGGGANVLTF. The DNA of the CDR3 is TGTGCCAGCAGCCCTTCAGGGGGCGGTGGGGCCAACGTCCTGACTTTC. This chain links TRBV6-4 with TRBJ2-6; 8 nucleotides line up with TRBD1. Germline V CDR1 and CDR2: MRHNA, SNTAGT. The CDR3 has 16 amino acids. V was clipped by 6 bases and J by 3 bases; unmatched bases: 7.

The chain combines TRBV29-1 with TRBJ2-1; maybe TRBD1 (6 bases). CDR1 is SQVTM, CDR2 ANQGSEA, per germline. The V end was cut by 6 bases, the J end by 5 bases, with 11 bases between. This CDR3 comprises 12 residues. The CDR3 region has the DNA TGCAGCGTAAAACGGACAGACAATGAGCAGTTCTTC. Its protein product is CSVKRTDNEQFF.

The chain joins TRBV10-3 to TRBJ2-3, with 12 bases lining up with TRBD2. Germline lookup yields CDR1 ENHRY and CDR2 SYGVKD. The CDR3 totals 16 residues. V was clipped by 4 bases and J by 3 bases; unmatched bases: 5. The chain's CDR3 is CAISGILAGGTDTQYF. In DNA form, the CDR3 reads TGTGCCATCAGTGGAATTCTAGCGGGGGGGACAGATACGCAGTATTTT.

The rearrangement uses TRBV5-1 and TRBJ2-5, with 8 bases aligning to TRBD2. The CDR3 contains 15 residues. The V segment lost 0 bases and the J segment 7 bases; nucleotides outside the gene matches: 8. The V gene's germline CDR1 is SGHRS and CDR2 YFSETQ. The CDR3 loop reads CASSLDSSGEGTQYF. The CDR3 bases are TGCGCCAGCAGCTTGGATAGTAGCGGGGAGGGGACCCAGTACTTC.

The chain uses TRBV4-1 and TRBJ2-1, with 9 bases identical to TRBD2. V shed 0 bases and J 2 bases; nucleotides not matched to a gene: 5. This CDR3 is 17 amino acids long. Germline lookup yields CDR1 MGHRA and CDR2 YSYEKL. The CDR3 nucleotides are TGCGCCAGCAGCCAAGATCGCGGACTAGCGACCTACAATGAGCAGTTCTTC. Amino acids: CASSQDRGLATYNEQFF.

This sequence joins TRBV2 and TRBJ1-2; maybe TRBD1 (5 bases). The germline V gene has CDR1 SNHLY and CDR2 FYNNEI. The CDR3 extends over 13 amino acids. Trimming shortened V by 3 bases and J by 3 bases, and 8 bases separated the two germline ends. The CDR3 protein is CASSDTGDYGYTF. In nucleotides, the CDR3 is TGTGCCAGCAGTGACACAGGAGACTATGGCTACACCTTC. Full variable domain (remainder filled in from reference TRBV2 and TRBJ1-2): EPEVTQTPSHQVTQMGQEVILRCVPISNHLYFYWYRQILGQKVEFLVSFYNNEISEKSEIFDDQFSVERPDGSNFTLKIRSTKLEDSAMYFCASSDTGDYGYTFGSGTRLTVV.

The J gene is TRBJ1-1, the V gene TRBV2, with D perhaps TRBD1 (5 bases). The CDR3 consists of 14 residues. Germline V CDR1 and CDR2: SNHLY, FYNNEI. V was clipped by 5 bases and J by 1 base, with 11 bases between them. The CDR3 is CASSRDLGNTEAFF. In DNA form, the CDR3 reads TGTGCCAGCAGTCGGGACCTCGGGAACACTGAAGCTTTCTTT.

V is TRBV15 and J is TRBJ2-5, with 7 bases that match TRBD1. The V gene's germline CDR1 is LNHNV and CDR2 YYDKDF (reference sequence). The CDR3 covers 14 residues. With 0 bases clipped from V and 4 bases from J, the junction kept 2 bases outside the gene matches. This CDR3 is CATSREGQPETQYF. The CDR3 DNA follows: TGTGCCACCAGCAGAGAGGGACAGCCAGAGACCCAGTACTTC.

This chain joins TRBV10-1 and TRBJ2-7, with D perhaps TRBD2 (5 bases). Germline CDR1 and CDR2: WNHNN and SYGVQD (reference sequence). Trimming took 6 bases from V and 4 from J, leaving 10 bases between them. The CDR3 runs 12 residues. The CDR3 is CASSKTGYEQYF. In DNA form, the CDR3 reads TGCGCCAGCAGCAAGACGGGATACGAGCAGTACTTC.

This chain joins TRBV6-5 and TRBJ1-5; D might be TRBD1 (5 bases). The length of the CDR3 is 13 residues. CDR1 is MNHEY, CDR2 SVGAGI, per germline. Trimming pared 8 bases from V and 4 bases from J, leaving 12 bases between. The CDR3 DNA is TGTGCCAGCCAGGTCAGGGCGAATCAGCCCCAGCATTTT. Residues: CASQVRANQPQHF.